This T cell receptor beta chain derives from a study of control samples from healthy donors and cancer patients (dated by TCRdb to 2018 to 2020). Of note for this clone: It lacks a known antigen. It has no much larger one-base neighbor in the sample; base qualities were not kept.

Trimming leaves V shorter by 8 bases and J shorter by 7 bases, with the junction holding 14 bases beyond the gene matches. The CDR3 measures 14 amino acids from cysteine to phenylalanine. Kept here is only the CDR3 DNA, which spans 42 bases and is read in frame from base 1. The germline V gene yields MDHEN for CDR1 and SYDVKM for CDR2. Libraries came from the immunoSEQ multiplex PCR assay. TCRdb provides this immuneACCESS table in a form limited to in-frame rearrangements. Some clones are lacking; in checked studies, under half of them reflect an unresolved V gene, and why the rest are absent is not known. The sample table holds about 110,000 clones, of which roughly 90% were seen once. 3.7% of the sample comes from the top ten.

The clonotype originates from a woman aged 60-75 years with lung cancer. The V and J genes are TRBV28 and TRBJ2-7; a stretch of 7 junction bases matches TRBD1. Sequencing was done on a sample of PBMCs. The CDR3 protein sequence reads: CASSVRGTVREQYF. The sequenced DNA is TGTGCCAGCTCCGTAAGGGGGACAGTCCGGGAGCAGTACTTC.